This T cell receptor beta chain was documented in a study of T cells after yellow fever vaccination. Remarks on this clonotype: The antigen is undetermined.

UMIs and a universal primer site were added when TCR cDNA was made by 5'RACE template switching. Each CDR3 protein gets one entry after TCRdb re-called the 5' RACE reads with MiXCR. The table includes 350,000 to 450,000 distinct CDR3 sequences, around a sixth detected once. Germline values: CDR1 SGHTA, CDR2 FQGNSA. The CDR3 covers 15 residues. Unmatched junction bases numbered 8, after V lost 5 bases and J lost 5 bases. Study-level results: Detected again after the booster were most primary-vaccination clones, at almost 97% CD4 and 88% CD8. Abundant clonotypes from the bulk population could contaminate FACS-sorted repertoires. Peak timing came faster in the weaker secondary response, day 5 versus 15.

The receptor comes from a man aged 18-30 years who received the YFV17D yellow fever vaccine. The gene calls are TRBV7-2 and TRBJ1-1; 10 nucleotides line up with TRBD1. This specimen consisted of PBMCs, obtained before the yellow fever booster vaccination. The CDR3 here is CASSAAGTGATEAFF. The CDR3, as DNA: TGTGCCAGCAGCGCGGCCGGGACAGGGGCAACTGAAGCTTTCTTT.